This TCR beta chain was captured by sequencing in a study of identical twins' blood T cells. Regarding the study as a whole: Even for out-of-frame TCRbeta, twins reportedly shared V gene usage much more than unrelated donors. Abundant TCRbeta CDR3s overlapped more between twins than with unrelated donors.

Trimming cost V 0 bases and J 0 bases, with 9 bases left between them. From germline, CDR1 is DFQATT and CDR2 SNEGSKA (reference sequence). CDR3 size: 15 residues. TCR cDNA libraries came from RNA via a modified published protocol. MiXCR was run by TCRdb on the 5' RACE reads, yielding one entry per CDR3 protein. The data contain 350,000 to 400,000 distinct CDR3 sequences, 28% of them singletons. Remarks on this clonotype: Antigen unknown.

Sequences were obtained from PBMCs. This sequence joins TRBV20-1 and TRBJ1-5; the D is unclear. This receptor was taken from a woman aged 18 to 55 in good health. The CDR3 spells CSARDAGHSNQPQHF. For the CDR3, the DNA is TGCAGTGCTAGAGATGCAGGCCATAGCAATCAGCCCCAGCATTTT.